Presented here are 21 T cell receptor beta chains from one specimen sequenced in a study of identical twins. TCRdb reprocessed the 5' RACE reads with MiXCR, giving one entry per CDR3 protein. The table has about 250,000 distinct CDR3 sequences, 11% to 15% seen once. Sequencing was performed on memory (CD45RO+) T cells sorted from blood. These receptors were taken from a woman aged 18-29 years in good health.

This clonotype has only a few counts. This chain connects TRBV12-3 or TRBV12-4 to TRBJ1-3, with 9 bases lining up with TRBD1. CDR3 size: 14 residues. The trim removed 6 bases at V and 6 bases at J, leaving 6 bases unmatched. This CDR3 is CASSYWTGENTIYF. The CDR3 coding sequence is TGTGCCAGCAGCTACTGGACAGGGGAAAACACCATATATTTT.

Comments on this clonotype: This may come from a read error, since a much larger clone is one base off. This chain uses TRBV5-5 with TRBJ2-7, with D hard to call. CDR3 length equals 13 residues. V lost 4 bases to trimming and J lost 2 bases, with 10 bases between them. Germline CDR1 is SGHKS and CDR2 is YYEKEE (reference sequence). The CDR3 region has the DNA TGTGCCAGCAGCCCTCCCCTGGCCTACGAGCAGTACTTC. Translation: CASSPPLAYEQYF.

The sample holds a few counts of this clonotype. V is TRBV6-1 and J is TRBJ2-7, with D possibly being TRBD1 (8 bases). This CDR3 contains 14 residues. Trimming took 10 bases from V and 5 from J, leaving 21 bases between them. CDR1 and CDR2 from the germline V gene are MNHNS and SASEGT. The CDR3 DNA sequence: TGTGCCACCACGAGCGGGGCAGGGGGCGACGAGCAGTACTTC. Protein sequence: CATTSGAGGDEQYF.

The chain combines TRBV6-8 with TRBJ1-1; D not certain. CDR1 MNHGY and CDR2 SAAAGT come from the germline V gene. The length of the CDR3 is 10 residues. Deletions cut 11 bases from V and 7 bases from J, with 11 bases between. CDR3 nucleotide sequence: TGTGCCGGGGTTTATGGTGAAGCTTTCTTT. This codes for CAGVYGEAFF.

J is TRBJ1-2 and V is TRBV27; D is unresolved. The V gene lost 2 bases and the J gene lost 4 bases, with 14 bases spanning the gap. Per the germline V gene, CDR1 is MNHEY and CDR2 is SMNVEV (reference sequence). The CDR3 loop spans 15 amino acids. CDR3 nucleotide sequence: TGTGCCAGCAGTTTAGGTACAAGCAAACTCTATGGCTACACCTTC. The encoded protein is CASSLGTSKLYGYTF.

This chain links TRBV21-1 with TRBJ2-3. TRBV21-1 is a pseudogene locus. The CDR3 is 9 amino acids. The CDR3 sequence is CASNYTQYF. CDR3 nucleotides: TGTGCCAGTAATTATACGCAGTATTTT.

On this clonotype itself: It may be a read error: a sequence one base away is much more abundant. CDR3 region: CASSHTGTGNSPLHF. The DNA of the CDR3 is TGTGCCAGCAGCCACACCGGGACAGGGAATTCACCCCTCCACTTT. J is TRBJ1-6 and V is TRBV3-1; 9 bases align to TRBD1. CDR3 length: 15 amino acids. Germline CDR1 and CDR2: LGHDT and YNNKEL (reference sequence). V trimming: 3 bases; J trimming: 7 bases; junction bases outside the gene matches: 4.

The chain recombines TRBV20-1 with TRBJ2-3; tentatively, D is TRBD2 (7 bases). In germline, CDR1 is DFQATT, CDR2 SNEGSKA (reference sequence). There are 13 residues in the CDR3. V was clipped by 5 bases and J by 2 bases, with 11 bases between them. This chain's CDR3 is CSARGGDTDTQYF. CDR3 bases: TGCAGTGCTCGAGGGGGGGACACAGATACGCAGTATTTT.

This clonotype was seen ten or more times. The rearrangement joins TRBV6-1 to TRBJ2-1; 12 nucleotides line up with TRBD2. J lost 5 bases, V lost 5 bases, and 4 bases had no gene match. The CDR3 extends over 15 amino acids. Germline values: CDR1 MNHNS, CDR2 SASEGT. Written as DNA, the CDR3 is TGTGCCAGCAGTACCCGGACTAGCGGGGACAATGAGCAGTTCTTC. Amino acid sequence: CASSTRTSGDNEQFF.

V is TRBV6-1 and J is TRBJ1-5; 7 nucleotides align to TRBD1. V gave up 5 bases and J gave up 1 base; unmatched junction bases: 5. CDR1 MNHNS and CDR2 SASEGT come from the germline V gene. This CDR3 is built from 15 residues. The CDR3 is CASSPQGGSNQPQHF. CDR3 DNA: TGTGCCAGCAGTCCCCAGGGGGGGAGCAATCAGCCCCAGCATTTT.

There are a few counts of this clonotype. V usage is TRBV7-8 and J usage is TRBJ2-1; D might be TRBD2 (6 bases). The germline CDR1 and CDR2 sequences are SGHVS and FQNEAQ. The CDR3 is 15 amino acids. Trimming shortened V by 7 bases and J by 1 base, and 14 bases separated the two germline ends. The CDR3, as DNA: TGTGCCAGCAACCTAGCCGGGGGATCCTACAATGAGCAGTTCTTC. Protein sequence: CASNLAGGSYNEQFF.

This clonotype was observed a handful of times. CDR3 sequence: CASSYPGQGTTEAFF. The CDR3 DNA reads TGTGCCAGCAGTTACCCGGGACAGGGAACCACTGAAGCTTTCTTT. The chain combines TRBV6-5 with TRBJ1-1; TRBD1 matches 9 bases. The V segment lost 2 bases and the J segment 4 bases; nucleotides outside the gene matches: 5. This CDR3 has 15 residues. The germline gives CDR1 MNHEY, CDR2 SVGAGI.

This clonotype appeared many times. The rearrangement joins TRBV21-1 to TRBJ1-1; TRBD1 is the table's D call, not checked against the DNA. TRBV21-1 is a listed pseudogene. This CDR3 comprises 17 residues. CDR3 sequence: CASSLKGEGCMNTEAFF. The CDR3 nucleotides are TGTGCCAGCAGCTTAAAAGGGGAGGGTTGCATGAACACTGAAGCTTTCTTT.

This clonotype came up once. The genes are TRBV20-1 and TRBJ2-7; D is tentatively TRBD1 or TRBD2 (5 bases each). This CDR3 spans 12 amino acids. Germline-derived CDR1 and CDR2 are DFQATT and SNEGSKA (reference sequence). The V end lost 1 base, the J end lost 4 bases, and 8 bases lay between the germline ends. The CDR3 nucleotides read TGCAGTGCTAGAGGAGGGGCTTACGAGCAGTACTTC. Amino acids: CSARGGAYEQYF.

The chain carries TRBV20-1 and TRBJ2-7; TRBD2 agrees at 9 bases. The germline gives CDR1 DFQATT, CDR2 SNEGSKA (reference sequence). The CDR3 sequence is 15 residues long. J lost 5 bases, V lost 0 bases, and 8 bases had no gene match. DNA of the CDR3: TGCAGTGCTAGAGACTTAGCGGGAGAGAGAAACGAGCAGTACTTC. It specifies CSARDLAGERNEQYF.

This clonotype was detected ten times or more. This chain connects TRBV4-3 to TRBJ1-2; D gene uncertain. CDR1 is LGHNA and CDR2 is YSLEER in the germline V gene. The V gene lost 0 bases and the J gene lost 1 base, with 18 bases spanning the gap. The CDR3 runs to 18 residues. The CDR3: CASSQEILKKWFNYGYTF. As DNA, the CDR3 is TGCGCCAGCAGCCAAGAGATTCTTAAGAAGTGGTTTAACTATGGCTACACCTTC.

In this sample, this clonotype turned up a few times. The CDR3: CASSPTASGANVLTF. Here the CDR3 DNA reads TGTGCCAGCAGTCCCACAGCCTCTGGGGCCAACGTCCTGACTTTC. This chain joins TRBV6-2 or TRBV6-3 and TRBJ2-6; D is ambiguous. The CDR3 consists of 15 residues. V was pared by 5 bases and J by 0 bases, with 8 bases between. The germline V gene has CDR1 MNHEY and CDR2 SVGEGT.

The chain carries TRBV6-1 and TRBJ2-3; 10 bases map to TRBD2. Losses at the gene ends were 1 base for V and 4 bases for J; bases not matched to a gene: 2. The CDR3 covers 15 residues. Germline V gives CDR1 MNHNS, CDR2 SASEGT. CDR3: CASSEGSGGADTQYF. The CDR3, as DNA: TGTGCCAGCAGTGAAGGGAGCGGGGGGGCAGATACGCAGTATTTT.

This chain links TRBV2 with TRBJ1-2; tentative D call: TRBD1 (6 bases). The V gene's germline CDR1 is SNHLY and CDR2 FYNNEI. CDR3 length: 14 residues. Trimming removed 5 bases from V and 4 bases from J, with 14 bases in between. The CDR3 is CASSYTGISYGYTF. CDR3 nucleotide sequence: TGTGCCAGCAGTTACACAGGGATATCCTATGGCTACACCTTC.

This clonotype has only a few counts. This sequence joins TRBV6-5 and TRBJ2-3; 7 bases align to TRBD2. The CDR3 totals 16 residues. The ends lost 2 bases at V and 3 bases at J; junction bases unmatched: 8. Looked up from germline, CDR1 is MNHEY and CDR2 is SVGAGI. The CDR3 loop is CASSYGVGGSTDTQYF. The CDR3 DNA reads TGTGCCAGCAGTTACGGAGTGGGCGGGAGTACAGATACGCAGTATTTT.

This clonotype appeared many times. The chain joins TRBV27 to TRBJ1-1; D uncertain. This CDR3 is built from 14 residues. Trimming removed 4 bases from V and 1 base from J, with 10 bases in between. The germline gives CDR1 MNHEY, CDR2 SMNVEV (reference sequence). CDR3 region: CASSYSGPNTEAFF. The CDR3 bases are TGTGCCAGCAGTTATTCGGGCCCGAACACTGAAGCTTTCTTT.